This passage covers 7 T cell receptor beta chains from one sample sequenced in a study of shared clonotypes between healthy human individuals. The table came from immunoSEQ multiplex PCR; TCRdb's copy has only in-frame clones and leaves some out. The table records about 1 million clones, roughly 75% of them present only once. The sequencing sample was made of memory CD4+ T cells sorted from blood. Subset described: CD45RA-negative fraction. These receptors were collected from a man aged 18 to 30 in good health.

This clone occurred a few times. This sequence joins TRBV15 and TRBJ1-4; D perhaps matches TRBD1 (6 bases). Trimming left V 5 bases short and J 8 bases short, with 18 bases between. CDR3 length equals 15 residues. Germline lookup yields CDR1 LNHNV and CDR2 YYDKDF (reference sequence). The CDR3: CATSPRDGRGEKLFF. In DNA form, the CDR3 reads TGTGCCACCAGCCCCCGGGACGGAAGGGGGGAAAAACTGTTTTTT. The whole variable domain, remainder taken from reference TRBV15 and TRBJ1-4, is DAMVIQNPRYQVTQFGKPVTLSCSQTLNHNVMYWYQQKSSQAPKLLFHYYDKDFNNEADTPDNFQSRRPNTSFCFLDIRSPGLGDTAMYLCATSPRDGRGEKLFFGSGTQLSVL.

In DNA, the CDR3 is TGTGCCAGCAGTCTCCCTGGGCGGGGGCAAGAGACCCAGTACTTC. Translating gives CASSLPGRGQETQYF. The V call is TRBV28, the J call TRBJ2-5; 7 nucleotides match TRBD2. J gave up 2 bases and V 5 bases, and 8 bases lay outside the gene matches. CDR3 length equals 15 residues. Germline loops: CDR1 MDHEN, CDR2 SYDVKM.

The rearrangement links TRBV19 to TRBJ2-1, with 7 bases matching TRBD2. Germline V gene sequence: CDR1 LNHDA, CDR2 SQIVND (reference sequence). The length of the CDR3 is 14 residues. The V and J ends lost 5 bases and 9 bases, in that order; junction bases with no gene match: 10. CDR3 amino acids: CASSGGLLLGEQFF. The CDR3 nucleotides read TGTGCCAGTAGTGGGGGACTACTTCTTGGTGAGCAGTTCTTC.

This clone was observed once. The chain is built from TRBV27 and TRBJ1-1; D is perhaps TRBD1 (5 bases). V lost 4 bases, J lost 4 bases, and 16 bases lay in between. CDR1 and CDR2 (germline): MNHEY, SMNVEV (reference sequence). The CDR3 runs 15 residues. CDR3 loop: CASSSFVKGFTEAFF. The CDR3 DNA reads as TGTGCCAGCAGTTCCTTCGTCAAGGGGTTCACTGAAGCTTTCTTT.

V and J are TRBV5-6 and TRBJ2-7; TRBD1 matches 9 bases. Germline V lookup: CDR1 SGHDT, CDR2 YYEEEE. There are 15 residues in the CDR3. V was pared by 3 bases and J by 2 bases, with 6 bases of the junction left unmatched. Written as DNA, the CDR3 is TGTGCCAGCAGCTCCCCGGGACAGGGACCCTACGAGCAGTACTTC. Translation gives CASSSPGQGPYEQYF.

The chain couples TRBV5-4 to TRBJ2-3; 9 nucleotides line up with TRBD2. Germline values: CDR1 SGHNT, CDR2 YYREEE (reference sequence). The CDR3 contains 16 residues. With 0 bases clipped from V and 0 bases from J, the junction kept 2 bases outside the gene matches. For the CDR3, the DNA is TGTGCCAGCAGCTTGGGCGGGAGGGGGAGCACAGATACGCAGTATTTT. This encodes CASSLGGRGSTDTQYF.

This clone came up a few times. The chain uses TRBV18 and TRBJ2-7; TRBD1 is a possible D gene (5 bases). The ends were cut back, 4 bases at V and 6 bases at J, with 13 bases in the middle. This CDR3 is built from 13 residues. Germline CDR1 reads KGHSH; CDR2 reads LQKENI. The CDR3 sequence: CASSQGWGLEQYF. The DNA for the CDR3 is TGTGCCAGCTCACAGGGCTGGGGCCTCGAGCAGTACTTC.